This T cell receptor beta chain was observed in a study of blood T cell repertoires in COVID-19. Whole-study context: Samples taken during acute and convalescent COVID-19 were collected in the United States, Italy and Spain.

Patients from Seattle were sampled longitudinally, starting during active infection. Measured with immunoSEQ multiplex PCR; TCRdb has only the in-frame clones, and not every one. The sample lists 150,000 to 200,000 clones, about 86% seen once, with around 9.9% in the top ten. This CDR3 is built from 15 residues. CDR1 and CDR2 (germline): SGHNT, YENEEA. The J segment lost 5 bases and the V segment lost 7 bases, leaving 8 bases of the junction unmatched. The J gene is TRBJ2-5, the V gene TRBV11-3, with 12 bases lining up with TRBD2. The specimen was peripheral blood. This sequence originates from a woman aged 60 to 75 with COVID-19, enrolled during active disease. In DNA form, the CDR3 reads TGTGCCAGCACCCCGGGACTAGCGGGTGGGGAGACCCAGTACTTC. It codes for CASTPGLAGGETQYF.